A single sample is the source of the 25 T cell receptor beta chains below, sequenced in a study of regulatory T cells in long-lasting Graves disease. Specified time point: newly diagnosed GD, antithyroid drugs for less than 3 months. The TCR library was made from RNA that had been extracted from PBMCs in TRIzol. Construction of TCR beta libraries relied on iRepertoire HTBI primers and on Arm-PCR targeting CDR3 regions. TCRdb recomputed calls from the multiplex PCR reads with MiXCR, one row per CDR3 protein. The sample yields about 440,000 distinct CDR3 sequences, about 16% seen once. These data are also associated with another study on T cells in Graves' hyperthyroidism and ophthalmopathy.

The sample here was peripheral blood mononuclear cells (PBMCs), taken at new diagnosis, from a patient treated with antithyroid drugs. These receptor sequences come from a young woman with Graves disease.

The table lists this clonotype with many counts. The chain joins TRBV29-1 to TRBJ2-7; TRBD1 is a possible D gene (6 bases). Germline CDR1 SQVTM, CDR2 ANQGSEA. CDR3 length: 14 residues. The ends were cut back, 4 bases at V and 0 bases at J, with 13 bases in the middle. CDR3 sequence: CSVVPLDSSYEQYF. The CDR3 DNA reads TGCAGCGTTGTCCCTTTGGACAGCTCCTACGAGCAGTACTTC.

This clonotype was observed many times. The chain has TRBV20-1 and TRBJ2-4, with no clear D. V gave up 6 bases and J gave up 3 bases, with 15 bases separating them. This CDR3 contains 14 residues. Germline lookup yields CDR1 DFQATT and CDR2 SNEGSKA (reference sequence). The chain's CDR3 is CSAPGGIGKNIQYF. In DNA, the CDR3 is TGCAGTGCCCCGGGTGGAATTGGCAAAAACATTCAGTACTTC.

This clonotype came up many times. For the CDR3, the DNA is TGTGCCAGCAGCTTTCCCCCGGGACACAGATCCTACGAGCAGTACTTC. Its protein product is CASSFPPGHRSYEQYF. J is TRBJ2-7 and V is TRBV7-9; a weak D match, TRBD1 (6 bases). With 3 bases removed from V and 1 base from J, the gap between germline ends came to 16 bases. Germline V gene data show CDR1 as SEHNR and CDR2 as FQNEAQ (reference sequence). The CDR3 is 16 amino acids. Supplemented by reference TRBV7-9 and TRBJ2-7, the full variable domain reads DTGVSQNPRHKITKRGQNVTFRCDPISEHNRLYWYRQTLGQGPEFLTYFQNEAQLEKSRLLSDRFSAERPKGSFSTLEIQRTEQGDSAMYLCASSFPPGHRSYEQYFGPGTRLTVT.

CDR3 DNA: TGTGCCAGCAGCGTAAATAGGGAAGCGACAGGGCCTAATTCACCCCTCCACTTT. Residues: CASSVNREATGPNSPLHF. The chain links TRBV9 to TRBJ1-6; 7 nucleotides align to TRBD1. The V and J ends lost 1 base and 6 bases, in that order; junction bases with no gene match: 13. The germline gives CDR1 SGDLS, CDR2 YYNGEE. The CDR3 is 18 residues long.

This clonotype was recorded many times. The chain recombines TRBV6-5 with TRBJ1-1; D not certain. V lost 2 bases, J lost 1 base, and 5 bases lay in between. In germline, CDR1 is MNHEY, CDR2 SVGAGI. CDR3 length: 13 residues. The CDR3, as DNA: TGTGCCAGCAGTTACCAGACGAACACTGAAGCTTTCTTT. Translation: CASSYQTNTEAFF.

The chain combines TRBV7-9 with TRBJ2-7, with D possibly TRBD1 on 5 matching bases. This CDR3 contains 14 residues. The germline V and J ends were trimmed by 0 bases and 3 bases, with 9 bases remaining between them. The V gene's germline CDR1 is SEHNR and CDR2 FQNEAQ (reference sequence). CDR3 in DNA: TGTGCCAGCAGCTTAGCCAACCAGGGCTACGAGCAGTACTTC. Translated, it gives CASSLANQGYEQYF.

This clonotype was observed a few times. The chain employs TRBV24-1 and TRBJ2-1; TRBD1 might be the D (5 bases). V lost 1 base and J 12 bases, leaving 18 bases between the germline ends. CDR1 and CDR2 from the germline V gene are KGHDR and SFDVKD. The CDR3 loop spans 15 amino acids. CDR3 coding DNA: TGTGCCACCAGTGATTTTACCGACGCAGGGCAAGGGCAGTTCTTC. Protein: CATSDFTDAGQGQFF.

This clonotype was picked up many times. The chain combines TRBV28 with TRBJ1-2, with 8 bases identical to TRBD1. From germline, CDR1 is MDHEN and CDR2 SYDVKM. V shed 6 bases, J shed 2 bases, and the junction held 11 bases outside the gene matches. The CDR3 loop spans 16 amino acids. In DNA form, the CDR3 reads TGTGCCAGCAGCCCTCTCGGGGGACAGGAGAACTATGGCTACACCTTC. Encoded protein: CASSPLGGQENYGYTF.

This clonotype was recorded many times. The chain has TRBV19 and TRBJ2-5; 12 bases line up with TRBD2. The CDR3 totals 15 residues. V lost 7 bases, J lost 4 bases, and 7 bases stayed unmatched. Germline CDR1 and CDR2: LNHDA and SQIVND (reference sequence). The CDR3 coding sequence is TGTGCCAGTAATCCGGGACTAGCGGGTGGAGAGACCCAGTACTTC. Translation gives CASNPGLAGGETQYF.

The gene calls are TRBV5-6 and TRBJ2-1; 8 nucleotides agree with TRBD2. The germline gives CDR1 SGHDT, CDR2 YYEEEE. This CDR3 region has 13 residues. The trim removed 6 bases at V and 9 bases at J, leaving 8 bases unmatched. CDR3 residues: CASTGGVPGEQFF. CDR3 coding DNA: TGTGCCAGCACCGGGGGGGTACCTGGTGAGCAGTTCTTC.

This clonotype was counted ten times or more. The chain employs TRBV3-1 and TRBJ1-2; no firm D call. The germline CDR1 and CDR2 sequences are LGHDT and YNNKEL (reference sequence). The CDR3 spans 11 residues. Trimming cost V 3 bases and J 8 bases, with 7 bases left between them. In DNA form, the CDR3 reads TGTGCCAGCAGCCATGTTCAGGGCTACACCTTC. Translation gives CASSHVQGYTF.

This clonotype came up many times. The V gene is TRBV29-1, the J gene TRBJ2-5, with D uncertain. Trimming took off 5 bases at V and 3 bases at J, with 10 bases between the two ends. Per the germline V gene, CDR1 is SQVTM and CDR2 is ANQGSEA. This CDR3 has 12 amino acids. CDR3 nucleotide sequence: TGCAGCGTTACACCTACCAAAGAGACCCAGTACTTC. Amino acid sequence: CSVTPTKETQYF.

This clonotype appeared many times. The chain employs TRBV28 and TRBJ2-3, with TRBD2 matching over 8 bases. From germline, CDR1 is MDHEN and CDR2 SYDVKM. Trimming took 10 bases from V and 4 from J; bases not matched to a gene: 19. The length of the CDR3 is 17 residues. The CDR3 sequence: CATATWGSGKVSDTQYF. As DNA, the CDR3 is TGTGCCACGGCGACTTGGGGTAGCGGGAAAGTCTCAGATACGCAGTATTTT.

This clonotype was found a few times. The chain links TRBV6-1 to TRBJ2-1; D is possibly TRBD1 or TRBD2 (5 bases each). Germline-derived CDR1 and CDR2 are MNHNS and SASEGT. CDR3 length: 18 amino acids. The ends were cut back, 7 bases at V and 6 bases at J, with 28 bases in the middle. The DNA of the CDR3 is TGTGCCAGCAACCCCCCCAGTGTAGTAGGGACCTTCCCCAATGAGCAGTTCTTC. Its translation is CASNPPSVVGTFPNEQFF.

The V and J genes are TRBV12-3 or TRBV12-4 and TRBJ2-7; D is possibly TRBD1 (5 bases). The V gene lost 2 bases and the J gene lost 5 bases, with 16 bases spanning the gap. The CDR3 totals 15 residues. The CDR3 region has the DNA TGTGCCAGCAGTTTAAAAGGGGTAACAGTCCACGAGCAGTACTTC. Amino acids: CASSLKGVTVHEQYF.

This clonotype has at least ten counts. The gene calls are TRBV11-2 and TRBJ1-3; D is ambiguous. The germline V gene has CDR1 SGHAT and CDR2 FQNNGV. The CDR3 is made up of 16 amino acids. Trimming shortened V by 5 bases and J by 0 bases, and 14 bases separated the two germline ends. The CDR3 protein is CASSQSSGNSGNTIYF. The CDR3 DNA follows: TGTGCCAGCAGCCAAAGCTCCGGAAACTCTGGAAACACCATATATTTT.

For this clonotype: Given a much more abundant clone one base away, this may be a read error. The chain links TRBV7-8 to TRBJ2-1, with a possible D match to TRBD1 (7 bases). The CDR3 totals 14 residues. The V end lost 3 bases, the J end lost 10 bases, and 16 bases lay between the germline ends. Germline lookup yields CDR1 SGHVS and CDR2 FQNEAQ. DNA for the CDR3: TGTGCCAGCAGCTTCCCAGGGGGGTTCTACGAGCAGTTCTTC. Amino acids: CASSFPGGFYEQFF. Based on the CDR3 plus reference TRBV7-8 and TRBJ2-1, the full variable domain is GAGVSQSPRYKVAKRGQDVALRCDPISGHVSLFWYQQALGQGPEFLTYFQNEAQLDKSGLPSDRFFAERPEGSVSTLKIQRTQQEDSAVYLCASSFPGGFYEQFFGPGTRLTVL.

The sample holds a few counts of this clonotype. The V call is TRBV27, the J call TRBJ2-7; no clear D gene. Looked up from germline, CDR1 is MNHEY and CDR2 is SMNVEV (reference sequence). V lost 7 bases and J lost 5, with 9 bases in between. There are 11 residues in the CDR3. CDR3 nucleotide sequence: TGTGCCAGCATCGTCAACCACGAGCAGTACTTC. The encoded protein is CASIVNHEQYF.

This clonotype was counted at least ten times. The chain joins TRBV12-3 or TRBV12-4 to TRBJ1-6, with a possible D match to TRBD1 (5 bases). There are 14 residues in the CDR3. V was trimmed by 5 bases and J by 7 bases, leaving 12 bases between them. The CDR3 here is CASSQGAKNSPLHF. For the CDR3, the DNA is TGTGCCAGCAGTCAGGGAGCAAAAAATTCACCCCTCCACTTT.

The V call is TRBV29-1, the J call TRBJ2-6; tentative D call: TRBD2 (5 bases). The CDR3 runs to 14 residues. Germline V gene sequence: CDR1 SQVTM, CDR2 ANQGSEA. Trimming removed 4 bases from V and 4 bases from J, with 11 bases in between. The DNA for the CDR3 is TGCAGCGTTGTTTGGGGAGCCGGGGCCAACGTCCTGACTTTC. Its translation: CSVVWGAGANVLTF.

This clonotype was seen a handful of times. The rearrangement joins TRBV19 to TRBJ1-3; 9 nucleotides agree with TRBD1. Trimming removed 5 bases from V and 0 bases from J; junction bases left unmatched: 2. The CDR3 loop spans 15 amino acids. Germline CDR1 LNHDA, CDR2 SQIVND (reference sequence). The CDR3, as DNA: TGTGCCAGTAGTCACAGGGGGCTCTCTGGAAACACCATATATTTT. Translation: CASSHRGLSGNTIYF.

This clonotype was observed a few times. The chain uses TRBV13 and TRBJ2-7; D is unresolved. The CDR3 loop spans 13 amino acids. V gave up 4 bases and J gave up 2 bases, with 9 bases separating them. CDR1 PRHDT and CDR2 FYEKMQ come from the germline V gene (reference sequence). The CDR3 nucleotides read TGTGCCAGCAGCTCCCCGCTGACCTACGAGCAGTACTTC. Translated, it gives CASSSPLTYEQYF.

V is TRBV18 and J is TRBJ2-7; possibly TRBD1 for D (6 bases). Germline-derived CDR1 and CDR2 are KGHSH and LQKENI. This CDR3 is built from 15 residues. V lost 2 bases to trimming and J lost 6 bases, with 17 bases between them. The CDR3 bases are TGTGCCAGCTCACCAGGACAGCCTCCTCTCTCCGAGCAGTACTTC. Encoded protein: CASSPGQPPLSEQYF. The whole variable domain, remainder taken from reference TRBV18 and TRBJ2-7, is NAGVMQNPRHLVRRRGQEARLRCSPMKGHSHVYWYRQLPEEGLKFMVYLQKENIIDESGMPKERFSAEFPKEGPSILRIQQVVRGDSAAYFCASSPGQPPLSEQYFGPGTRLTVT.

The chain combines TRBV6-2 or TRBV6-3 with TRBJ2-5, with 15 bases matching TRBD2. J gave up 0 bases and V 2 bases, and 10 bases lay outside the gene matches. The germline V gene has CDR1 MNHEY and CDR2 SVGEGT. The CDR3 is made up of 20 amino acids. The CDR3 protein is CASSYGTSGRPRSNQETQYF. The CDR3 DNA is TGTGCCAGCAGTTACGGGACTAGCGGGAGGCCACGTTCAAACCAAGAGACCCAGTACTTC.

This clonotype was seen a handful of times. This chain uses TRBV20-1 with TRBJ2-7; D not resolved. The CDR3 is 12 residues long. Germline values: CDR1 DFQATT, CDR2 SNEGSKA (reference sequence). V was trimmed by 1 base and J by 3 bases, leaving 7 bases between them. CDR3 coding DNA: TGCAGTGCTAGAGGGTCCCACTACGAGCAGTACTTC. Translating gives CSARGSHYEQYF.